A selection of T cell receptor beta chains follows, all from one sample in a study of blood T cell repertoires in COVID-19. TCRdb's table, derived via immunoSEQ multiplex PCR, lists solely in-frame clones and lacks some. The sample contains under 300,000 clones, 86% of which appear only once. The material sequenced was PBMCs or T cells enriched from blood (not recorded which). These receptors all come from a man between 18 and 29 years old who had recovered from COVID-19. The CDR3 runs from the conserved cysteine through the conserved F or W. D genes are given only for firm matches. Not all rows give a size; the values are once, few, many and, for expanded clones, a class.

J gene	clone size	V gene	D gene	CDR3 protein
TRBJ2-7	-	TRBV30	TRBD1	CAWTQTGQEQYF
TRBJ1-4	-	TRBV15	-	CATSIGGREDVANEKLFF
TRBJ1-2	-	TRBV5-6	-	CASREDSSGYTF
TRBJ1-1	-	TRBV29-1	TRBD1	CSVINTGVSGTEAFF
TRBJ1-6	-	TRBV7-9	-	CASSLFEGSGVYSPLHF
TRBJ2-7	-	TRBV7-9	-	CASSLGGSRYEQYF
TRBJ2-3	-	TRBV27	-	CASSPGGGRGRNTQYF
TRBJ2-1	-	TRBV19	-	CASSIEYEQFF
TRBJ1-3	-	TRBV2	TRBD1	CANSGGTSGNTIYF
TRBJ2-5	-	TRBV2	TRBD2	CASSKRSPGLAGQETQYF
TRBJ1-2	-	TRBV5-8	TRBD1	CASSRGQQGYGYTF
TRBJ2-2	-	TRBV6-5	-	CASSPQRVATGELFF
TRBJ1-5	-	TRBV6-1	TRBD1	CASSEGGTAKPQHF
TRBJ2-1	-	TRBV18	-	CASSPRPRGEQFF
TRBJ2-5	-	TRBV19	TRBD2	CASSIAGLAGARLGWETQYF
TRBJ2-1	-	TRBV7-3	TRBD2	CASSFPTSGSDEQFF
TRBJ1-2	-	TRBV12-3/TRBV12-4	TRBD1	CASSSWTGDGYTF
TRBJ2-1	-	TRBV29-1	-	CSVWGGRGLYNEQFF
TRBJ2-5	-	TRBV11-3	-	CASSFAGSETQYF
TRBJ2-3	-	TRBV28	-	CASREGLTSAGTVDTQYF
TRBJ2-1	-	TRBV12-3/TRBV12-4	-	CASSAQVLGEQFF
TRBJ1-1	-	TRBV11-3	TRBD1	CASSLGGQGWTEAFF
TRBJ2-1	-	TRBV30	TRBD2	CASPRTSGHYNEQFF
TRBJ2-5	-	TRBV6-5	-	CASSFSQGGETQYF
TRBJ2-6	once	TRBV28	-	CASRQGAGANVLTF
TRBJ2-1	-	TRBV5-4	TRBD2	CASSLHGLAGGPPYNEQFF
TRBJ2-3	-	TRBV2	-	CASSVIRTSTDTQYF
TRBJ2-2	-	TRBV27	-	CASSWVASDIVGELFF
TRBJ2-7	-	TRBV27	TRBD1	CASRPRGRNTYEQYF
TRBJ1-1	few	TRBV7-2	-	CASSPSPDSRAFF
TRBJ1-2	few	TRBV19	TRBD1	CASSRDRDVGYTF
TRBJ1-1	-	TRBV29-1	TRBD1	CSVSWDRIGPNTEAFF
TRBJ2-3	-	TRBV4-1	-	CASSQLRVADTQYF
TRBJ2-3	-	TRBV3-1/TRBV3-2	TRBD2	CASSRIMAGDTDTQYF
TRBJ2-5	-	TRBV5-1	TRBD1	CASSRGQGARETQYF
TRBJ1-6	-	TRBV11-2	-	CASSFSPVSSYNSPLHF
TRBJ1-4	-	TRBV7-9	-	CASRPGGRPNEKLFF
TRBJ2-2	once	TRBV24-1	TRBD2	CATSASGAGDDTGELFF
TRBJ2-2	-	TRBV28	TRBD1	CAIHGQGAGTGELFF
TRBJ1-4	-	TRBV4-1	TRBD1	CASSHPGQNEKLFF
TRBJ1-1	few	TRBV21-1	-	CASSKNFRGDTEAFF
TRBJ1-2	once	TRBV2	-	CASSATGFVPTNYGYTF
TRBJ2-1	-	TRBV28	-	CASSSLGGRNEQFF
TRBJ2-7	-	TRBV4-1	TRBD1	CASSQEGEQGAYEQYF
TRBJ1-6	-	TRBV18	TRBD1	CASSPTGDAYNSPLHF